The 9 T cell receptor beta chains below were found in one sample sequenced in a study of cytomegalovirus exposure and HLA in healthy donors. Primers included in the PCR were 60 Vbeta and 13 Jbeta primers. Some clones are missing from TCRdb's copy, which holds only in-frame ones; the method was immunoSEQ multiplex PCR. Counted here are under 110,000 clones, roughly 82% occurring once; the ten biggest clones make up under 2%. The sequencing input was PBMCs. The receptors here all came from a man aged 50-59 years in good health and CMV-seronegative.

V and J are TRBV4-1 and TRBJ1-5, with unresolved D. This CDR3 is built from 15 residues. Germline CDR1 and CDR2: MGHRA and YSYEKL. The ends were cut back, 1 base at V and 4 bases at J, with 11 bases in the middle. Here the CDR3 reads CASSQGSQPNQPQHF. The CDR3 coding sequence is TGCGCCAGCAGCCAAGGTTCACAGCCAAATCAGCCCCAGCATTTT.

This chain connects TRBV7-9 to TRBJ1-1; D may be TRBD1 (5 bases). CDR1 is SEHNR and CDR2 is FQNEAQ in the germline V gene (reference sequence). The CDR3 runs to 13 residues. Trimming cost V 3 bases and J 8 bases, with 13 bases left between them. CDR3 nucleotides: TGTGCCAGCAGCTTTAGCAGGGTTGGCGAAGCTTTCTTT. It codes for CASSFSRVGEAFF.

The V and J genes are TRBV25-1 and TRBJ2-5; possible D gene TRBD2, 5 bases. The V gene's germline CDR1 is MGHDK and CDR2 SYGVNS. CDR3 length: 18 amino acids. Between the trimmed V and J ends, which lost 0 bases and 0 bases, there was a span of 17 bases. This CDR3 is CASSEYHSVAGDQETQYF. In DNA form, the CDR3 reads TGTGCCAGCAGTGAATACCATTCCGTTGCGGGCGACCAAGAGACCCAGTACTTC.

The CDR3 sequence: CASSKGGTFNEQYF. The DNA of the CDR3 is TGTGCCAGCAGTAAGGGGGGGACATTCAACGAGCAGTACTTC. The chain uses TRBV27 and TRBJ2-7; possible D gene TRBD2, 7 bases. CDR3 length: 14 amino acids. Looked up from germline, CDR1 is MNHEY and CDR2 is SMNVEV (reference sequence). V was trimmed by 5 bases and J by 5 bases, leaving 16 bases between them.

The CDR3 sequence: CASSSTGKDTEAFF. Here the CDR3 DNA reads TGTGCCAGCTCATCGACAGGGAAGGACACTGAAGCTTTCTTT. V usage is TRBV18 and J usage is TRBJ1-1, with 7 bases fitting TRBD1. The length of the CDR3 is 14 residues. The germline gives CDR1 KGHSH, CDR2 LQKENI. V dropped 5 bases and J dropped 3; count of bases not matched to a gene: 6.

The chain links TRBV5-1 to TRBJ2-2, with 9 nucleotides matching TRBD1. The CDR3 loop spans 15 amino acids. With V trimmed by 3 bases and J by 1 base, 1 base remained unmatched. Per the germline V gene, CDR1 is SGHRS and CDR2 is YFSETQ. CDR3 bases: TGCGCCAGCAGCTGGGGACAGGGGAACACCGGGGAGCTGTTTTTT. Amino acid sequence: CASSWGQGNTGELFF.

The count of this clone is one. J is TRBJ1-2 and V is TRBV29-1; D unresolved. Germline V gives CDR1 SQVTM, CDR2 ANQGSEA. The CDR3 has 14 residues. The V and J ends lost 6 bases and 0 bases respectively, with 14 bases between them. The CDR3, as DNA: TGCAGCGTCGGAGGACGCTTAGCTAACTATGGCTACACCTTC. As protein: CSVGGRLANYGYTF.

A few counts support this clone. The chain has TRBV14 and TRBJ1-2; 7 bases match TRBD1. This CDR3 is built from 12 residues. V shed 4 bases, J shed 10 bases, and the junction held 6 bases outside the gene matches. CDR1 is SGHDN and CDR2 is FVKESK in the germline V gene. Here the CDR3 reads CASSRGQADYTF. Here the CDR3 DNA reads TGTGCCAGCAGCCGCGGACAGGCCGACTACACCTTC.

This clone was counted once. The rearrangement uses TRBV11-3 and TRBJ2-2; 10 bases align to TRBD1. V dropped 3 bases and J dropped 3; count of bases not matched to a gene: 1. Germline lookup yields CDR1 SGHNT and CDR2 YENEEA. The CDR3 loop spans 15 amino acids. CDR3 in amino acids: CASSLGQGYTGELFF. As DNA, the CDR3 is TGTGCCAGCAGCTTGGGACAGGGGTACACCGGGGAGCTGTTTTTT.